This T cell receptor (beta chain) was sequenced for a study of T cells expressing NK-cell markers (dated by TCRdb to 2020 to 2021). For context, the study as a whole: Three sorted T-cell subsets (CD3+CD56+NKG2C+, CD3+CD56+NKG2C- and CD3+CD56-NKG2C+) from several donors had their TCR beta-chain repertoires profiled. Of the eight sequenced donors, seven were found to be HCMV-seropositive and one was found to be HCMV-seronegative. Randomly selected healthy volunteers, three men and five women, were used as the eight sequenced donors. The libraries were sequenced on Illumina HiSeq 2000/2500, MiSeq or NextSeq, producing 2 x 150 bp reads. What the study reported, not specific to this receptor: In over 5 donors, the dominant CD3+CD56+NKG2C+ clonotypes were among the top 10 CD8+ clonotypes and accounted for about 1.0-7.5% of CD8+ T cells. Whether the expanded NKG2C-expressing T cell clones were specific for HCMV antigens remained unclear. Those dominant clonotypes were again the most abundant among CD3+CD56-NKG2C+ cells in a few donors, at about 25-60.1%.

Details on this clonotype: This clone's antigen is unknown.

A commercial ELISA kit detecting HCMV-specific IgG in serum was used to determine HCMV serostatus. Ficoll density gradient centrifugation was used to isolate peripheral blood mononuclear cells from blood. The sample was run on an Illumina HiSeq 2000. TCR beta cDNA libraries were prepared using 5'RACE template switching, which introduced a universal primer site and unique molecular identifiers. cDNA synthesis was primed from the TCR beta constant segment and was followed by two successive PCR amplification steps. As for the original processing: MIGEC was used to demultiplex reads and group the reads by UMI, and MiTCR was used to assemble and quantify clonotypes. To exclude erroneous sequences, only TCR cDNA sequences supported by at least two reads were retained. The tcR package was used for downstream repertoire analysis, with clonotypes matched between fractions based on CDR3 nucleotide sequence plus V segment. VDJmatch was used to annotate antigen specificity against VDJdb, with one amino acid substitution in CDR3 permitted. Following reprocessing of the reads by TCRdb, the data hold one row per CDR3 protein sequence and no DNA is available. These V and J calls are TCRdb output, not the study's own analysis. Per the sample table, the count is about 150,000 distinct CDR3 sequences. The ten largest clones capture 37% of the sample.

Material for sequencing was blood T cells: a sorted CD56 or NKG2C T cell subset, CD4+ or CD8+ T cells, or bulk PBMC T cells (not recorded which). The receptor comes from a woman aged 45-65 years in good health. Donor details come from another sample of the same person, matched by shared clones.

The CDR3 region: CAWSGTGTGEETQYF. The sequence is built from TRBV30 and TRBJ2-5; TCRdb selects TRBD1, and the lack of DNA leaves this call unchecked. Taken from the germline V gene (reference sequence), the CDR1 and CDR2 loops are GTSNPN and SVGIG. Counted from cysteine to phenylalanine, this CDR3 has 15 amino acids. DNA is not recorded here.